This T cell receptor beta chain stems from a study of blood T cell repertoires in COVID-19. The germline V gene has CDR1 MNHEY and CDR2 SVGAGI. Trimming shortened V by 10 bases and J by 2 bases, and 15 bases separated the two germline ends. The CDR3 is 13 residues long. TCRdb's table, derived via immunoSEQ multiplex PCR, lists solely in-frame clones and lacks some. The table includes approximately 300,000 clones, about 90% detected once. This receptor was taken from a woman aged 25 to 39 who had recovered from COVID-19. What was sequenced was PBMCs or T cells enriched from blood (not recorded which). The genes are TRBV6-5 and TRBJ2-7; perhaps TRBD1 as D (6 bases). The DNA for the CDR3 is TGTGCCATCCGAAGACAGGCTACCTACGAGCAGTACTTC. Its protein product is CAIRRQATYEQYF.